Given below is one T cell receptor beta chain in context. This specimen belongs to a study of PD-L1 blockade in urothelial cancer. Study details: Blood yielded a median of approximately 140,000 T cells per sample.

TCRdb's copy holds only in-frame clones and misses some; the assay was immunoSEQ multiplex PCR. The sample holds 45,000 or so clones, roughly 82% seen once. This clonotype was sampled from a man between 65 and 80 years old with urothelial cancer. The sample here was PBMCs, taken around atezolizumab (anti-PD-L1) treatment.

The CDR3 spells CASSLRQGANEQYF. CDR3 nucleotides: TGCGCCAGCAGCCTTCGACAGGGGGCGAACGAGCAGTACTTC. The chain carries TRBV4-3 and TRBJ2-7; 10 bases match TRBD1. The CDR3 length is 14 residues. After removal of 4 bases from V and 5 bases from J, the junction contained 5 bases not matched to a gene. The V gene's germline CDR1 is LGHNA and CDR2 YSLEER.